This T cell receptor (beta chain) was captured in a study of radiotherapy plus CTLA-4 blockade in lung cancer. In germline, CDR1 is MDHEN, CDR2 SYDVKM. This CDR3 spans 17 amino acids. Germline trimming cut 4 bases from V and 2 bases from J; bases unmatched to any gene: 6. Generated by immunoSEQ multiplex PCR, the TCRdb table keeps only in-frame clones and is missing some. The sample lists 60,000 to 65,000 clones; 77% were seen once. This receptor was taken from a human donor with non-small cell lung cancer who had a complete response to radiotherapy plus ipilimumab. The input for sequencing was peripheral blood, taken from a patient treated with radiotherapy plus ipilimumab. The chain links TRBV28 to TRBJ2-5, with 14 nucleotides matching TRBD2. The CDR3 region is CASSSSWTSGRQETQYF. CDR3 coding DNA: TGTGCCAGCAGTTCCTCTTGGACTAGCGGGAGGCAAGAGACCCAGTACTTC.